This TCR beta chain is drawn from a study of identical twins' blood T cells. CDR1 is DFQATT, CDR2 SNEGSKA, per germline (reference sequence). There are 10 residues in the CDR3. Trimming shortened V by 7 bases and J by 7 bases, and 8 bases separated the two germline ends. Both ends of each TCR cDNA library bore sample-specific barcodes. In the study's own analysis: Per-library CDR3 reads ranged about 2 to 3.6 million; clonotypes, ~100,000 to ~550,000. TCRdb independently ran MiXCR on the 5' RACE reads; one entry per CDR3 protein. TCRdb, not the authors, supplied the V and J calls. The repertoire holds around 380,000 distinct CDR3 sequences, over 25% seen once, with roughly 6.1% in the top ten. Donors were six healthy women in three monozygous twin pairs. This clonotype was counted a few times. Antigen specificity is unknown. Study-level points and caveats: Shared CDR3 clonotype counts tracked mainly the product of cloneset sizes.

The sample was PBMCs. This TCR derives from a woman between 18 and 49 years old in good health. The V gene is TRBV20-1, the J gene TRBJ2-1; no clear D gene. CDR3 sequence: CSVGENEQFF. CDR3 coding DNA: TGCAGTGTTGGAGAAAATGAGCAGTTCTTC.